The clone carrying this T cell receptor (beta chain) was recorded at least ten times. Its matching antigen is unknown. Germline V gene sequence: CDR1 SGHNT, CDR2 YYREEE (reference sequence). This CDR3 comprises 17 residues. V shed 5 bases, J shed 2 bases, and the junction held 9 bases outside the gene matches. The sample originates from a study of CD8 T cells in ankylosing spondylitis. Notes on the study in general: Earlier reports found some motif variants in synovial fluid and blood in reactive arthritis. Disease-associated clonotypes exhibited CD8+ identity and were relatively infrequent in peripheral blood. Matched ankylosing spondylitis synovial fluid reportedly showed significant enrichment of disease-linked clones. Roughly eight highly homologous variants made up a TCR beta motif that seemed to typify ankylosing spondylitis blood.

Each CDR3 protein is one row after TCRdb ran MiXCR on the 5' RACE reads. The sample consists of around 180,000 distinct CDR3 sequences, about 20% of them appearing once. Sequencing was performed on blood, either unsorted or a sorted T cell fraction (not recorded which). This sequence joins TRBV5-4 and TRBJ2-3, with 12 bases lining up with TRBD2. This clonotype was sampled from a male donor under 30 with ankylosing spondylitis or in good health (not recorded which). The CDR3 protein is CASSSGTSGPNTDTQYF. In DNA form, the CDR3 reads TGTGCCAGCAGTTCCGGGACTAGCGGGCCCAACACAGATACGCAGTATTTT.